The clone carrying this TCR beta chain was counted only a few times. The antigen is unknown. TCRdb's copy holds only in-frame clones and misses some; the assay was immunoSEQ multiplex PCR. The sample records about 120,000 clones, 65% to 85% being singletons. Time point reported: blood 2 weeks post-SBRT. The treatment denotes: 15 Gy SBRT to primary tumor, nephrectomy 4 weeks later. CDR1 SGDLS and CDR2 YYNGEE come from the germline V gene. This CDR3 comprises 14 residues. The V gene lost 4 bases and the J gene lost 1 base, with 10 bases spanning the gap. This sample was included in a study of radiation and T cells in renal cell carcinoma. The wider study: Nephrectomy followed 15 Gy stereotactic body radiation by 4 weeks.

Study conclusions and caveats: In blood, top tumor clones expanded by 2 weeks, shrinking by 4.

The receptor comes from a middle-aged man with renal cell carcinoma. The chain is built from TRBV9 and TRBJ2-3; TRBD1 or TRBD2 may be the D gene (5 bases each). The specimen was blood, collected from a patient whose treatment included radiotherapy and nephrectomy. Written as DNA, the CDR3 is TGTGCCAGCAGCACCGGGACCCGCACAGATACGCAGTATTTT. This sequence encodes CASSTGTRTDTQYF.